This TCR beta chain was profiled in a study of T-cell reconstitution after alpha-beta-depleted transplantation in children (dated by TCRdb to the mid-2010s). The study in broad terms: Using TCR repertoire profiling, the study followed T-cell immune reconstitution in a quantitative way in children after TCRalphabeta/CD19-depleted allogeneic hematopoietic cell transplantation.

Trimming costs V 3 bases and J 3 bases, and their ends lie 16 bases apart. The CDR3 contains 16 residues, cysteine and phenylalanine counted. The retained sequence is limited to the CDR3, 48 bases, with the frame set at the first base. The germline V gene specifies MGHRA as CDR1 and YSYEKL as CDR2. The paper as a whole reports these results and caveats: The apparently early recovery of alphabetaT-cell counts about two months after transplant reportedly depended on only several hundred rapidly expanded clones that came from non-depleted graft cells. In some patients, the high TCRbeta diversity seen at day 60 was put down to recipient T cells and intrathymic progenitors that had survived conditioning. Over the following months the frequencies of hyperexpanded clones went down, and after one year T-cell counts and TCRbeta diversity were mostly credited to newly produced T cells.

As concerns this clonotype: There is no known antigen for this receptor. Base-call qualities are not available, and no considerably larger clone is one nucleotide away.

The sample's treatment or condition, from its label and the paper: allogeneic hematopoietic cell transplantation with graft depleted of TCRalphabeta T cells and CD19 B cells. The children who served as transplant recipients had been given grafts of TCRalphabeta/CD19-depleted allogeneic hematopoietic cells. The method behind the library was PCR. The sample was run on an Illumina HiSeq 2500. To normalize quantification of the TCRbeta repertoire, the TCR libraries were built with molecular barcoding that relied on unique molecular identifiers. TCRdb applied fastp at Q25 and MiXCR to the public reads, then kept only in-frame beta chains. Every entry covers one CDR3 protein and lists the most common genes and DNA from its rows. The sample table lists 450,000 to 550,000 distinct CDR3 sequences, about 10% of them with a count of one. The ten largest clonotypes hold 13% to 15% of the sample.

The sequencing used PBMCs, mostly from graft donor cells, collected 180 days after TCRalphabeta/CD19-depleted stem cell transplant. The V and J segments used are TRBV4-1 and TRBJ2-3; the D gene lacks a confident call. This sequence originates from a female patient under 10 years old who had a stem cell transplant for aplastic anemia, so the T cells may come from the graft donor. The DNA sequence is given as TGCGCCAGCAGCCAGTCCTCAAATTGGGGAACAGATACGCAGTATTTT. It translates to CASSQSSNWGTDTQYF.